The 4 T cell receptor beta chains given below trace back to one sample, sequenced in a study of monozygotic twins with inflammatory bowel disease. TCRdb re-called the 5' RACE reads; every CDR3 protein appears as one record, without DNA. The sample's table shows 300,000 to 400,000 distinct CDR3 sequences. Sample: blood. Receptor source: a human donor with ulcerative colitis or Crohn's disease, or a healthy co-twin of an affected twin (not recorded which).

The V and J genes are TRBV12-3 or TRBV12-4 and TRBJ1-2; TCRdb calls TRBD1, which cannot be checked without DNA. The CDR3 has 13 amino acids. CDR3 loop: CASSLGRAYGYTF.

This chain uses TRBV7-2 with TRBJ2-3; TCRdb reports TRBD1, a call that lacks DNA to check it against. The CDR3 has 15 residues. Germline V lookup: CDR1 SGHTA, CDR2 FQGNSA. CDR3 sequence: CASSTRGRITDTQYF. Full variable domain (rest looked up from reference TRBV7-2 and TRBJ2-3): GAGVSQSPSNKVTEKGKDVELRCDPISGHTALYWYRQSLGQGLEFLIYFQGNSAPDKSGLPSDRFSAERTGGSVSTLTIQRTQQEDSAVYLCASSTRGRITDTQYFGPGTRLTVL.

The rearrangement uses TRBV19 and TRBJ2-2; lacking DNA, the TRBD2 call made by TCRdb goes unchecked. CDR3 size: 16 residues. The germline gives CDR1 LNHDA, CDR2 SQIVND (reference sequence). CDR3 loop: CASSIIGTSETGELFF.

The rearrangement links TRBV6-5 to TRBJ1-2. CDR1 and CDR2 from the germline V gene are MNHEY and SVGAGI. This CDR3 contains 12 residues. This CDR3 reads CASSYHNYGYTF.